This T cell receptor (beta chain) is from a study of cytomegalovirus exposure and HLA in healthy donors (dated by TCRdb to about 2017). Looking at the study overall: In an earlier analysis of approximately 640 of the donors, 250 to 300 Gb of sequence data and 117 million unique TCR beta sequences from 180 million or so T cells were reported. Both class I and class II loci were covered by HLA typing, at four-digit resolution. High-throughput TCR immunosequencing, statistical association of individual TCRs with disease status, and machine learning were combined to predict cytomegalovirus infection status. A later analysis re-examined previously published TCR beta repertoires from around 670 donors and added high-resolution HLA genotyping to investigate patterns of TCR occurrence. In an earlier analysis of 500 to 650 of the donors, high-throughput TCR beta sequencing was used to judge whether each TCR beta V gene segment behaved as functional or pseudogenic. Among the roughly 370 genotyped donors, around 81% belonged to the genetic ancestry cluster associated with self-reported Caucasian donors. Across around 400 genotyped donors of the cohort, an average of approximately 240,000 unique TCR beta nucleotide sequences per donor were sequenced, and approximately 17% of those sequences were non-productive. The number of donors typed differed by locus, with about 629-630 for A, B, C, DRB1 and DQB1, 522 for DQA1, 606 for DPA1, and around 450 for DPB1. The study used immunosequencing to profile the T cell repertoires of 666 subjects and linked those repertoires to cytomegalovirus serostatus. A separate validation cohort of 100 to 150 different subjects was used in addition to the approximately 610-subject first cohort. Several DR-DQ haplotypes were handled as single units for association and clustering because linkage in the cohort was strong. All discovery cohort repertoires had been generated on a single sequencing platform. Donor age, sex, ethnicity and CMV serostatus were compiled alongside the repertoire data. An early release that covered some 630 HLA-typed donors contained approximately 300 gigabases of sequencing data and tens of millions of unique TCR sequences. The study aimed to test whether cataloging public T cell receptors could reveal signatures of past pathogen exposure. A later genetic analysis used genome-wide SNP genotypes for about 60% of the roughly 700 donors, treating that subset as a discovery cohort. In the later analysis, no new phenotypic data were used to find candidate immune exposures; instead, reliance was placed on TCR beta sequences and their occurrence across donors.

Based on the germline V gene (reference sequence), the CDR1 and CDR2 sequences are MNHEY and SMNVEV. The CDR3 covers 15 residues, taking in both the cysteine and the phenylalanine. Of the read, only the CDR3 DNA is kept; its 45 bases are in frame from base 1. Cut back by 3 bases and 0 bases, the V and J ends lie 11 bases apart. Receptor amplification or capture employed the immunoSEQ multiplex PCR assay. The multiplex PCR relied on a mix of 60 forward primers for TCR Vbeta segments and 13 reverse primers for TCR Jbeta segments. Amplification of the CDR3 region of rearranged TCR beta genes was performed with a multiplex PCR assay on genomic DNA. The amplified TCR beta libraries were sequenced on the Illumina HiSeq System as 87-base-pair reads. The authors' pipeline ran thus. In a later analysis, tens of millions of unique TCR beta chains were counted across the 500 to 850 repertoires, and roughly 11 million of these chains were shared by at least two donors. A nearest-neighbor algorithm error-corrected the raw reads and collapsed the reads into unique sequences, merging closely related sequences to remove PCR and sequencing errors. Alignment of CDR3 sequences to IMGT reference sequences was used to assign V, D and J gene segments. For a sequence to be retained, at least a six-nucleotide match to both a V gene segment and a J gene segment was required. Rearrangements were called productive when the CDR3 lacked stop codons and stayed in frame with V and J; all others were non-productive. CDR3 was defined according to IMGT convention as the region running from the second conserved V-encoded cysteine to the conserved J-encoded phenylalanine. In an earlier analysis of around 640 of the donors, sequences lacking an unambiguous match to a single V gene segment were excluded. An earlier analysis of approximately 590 of the donors classified V segments as functional when productive rearrangements were above 56.7% and as segregating when the standard deviation between donors was above 5%. A statistical classification framework was developed to diagnose cytomegalovirus status using the catalog of TCR beta chain sequences. In a later analysis, TCR nucleotide sequences were compared against IMGT/GENE-DB human TR gene sequences so that V and J genes could be assigned. Using the TCRdist pipeline, a later analysis assigned CDR3 sequences along with most-parsimonious VDJ recombination scenarios. A later analysis defined each TCR beta chain by its CDR3 amino acid sequence plus V-gene family, and excluded reads lacking a unique V-gene family. As a way to deal with suspected cross-contamination and a sequencing artifact, a later analysis dropped under 600 nucleotide sequences that were highly shared and had low generation probability. In a later analysis, a clonal expansion index was calculated for each public chain from normalized within-repertoire ranks of inferred template counts. In a later analysis, generation probabilities were computed with a VDJ recombination model fitted to out-of-frame rearrangements, and the resulting probabilities were checked against IGoR. In a later analysis, TCR-TCR, TCR-HLA and TCR-CMV co-occurrence was scored with hypergeometric tests, and a repertoire-size bias correction was applied to TCR pairs. In a later analysis, false discovery rates were estimated by permuting HLA or CMV assignments 20 times. In a later analysis, co-occurring TCRs were grouped with DBSCAN, and TCRdist sequence similarity was added when clustering was performed within HLA-allele-positive subsets. For co-occurrence clustering, repertoires with fewer than 30,000 or more than 120,000 public chains were excluded, along with four or five repertoires with anomalous nucleotide sharing. TCRdb re-hosts the immuneACCESS table, in-frame sequences only. Its copies lack some clones; in the studies checked, an unresolved V gene accounts for under half of them, and the cause for the rest is not known. V, J and clone size were drawn from that table, and D and trimming were deduced from the DNA. This sample lists about 180,000 clones; 77% were detected once. Clones ranked in the top ten supply 1.4% of the sample.

The cohort comprised some 680 healthy bone marrow donors. Cohort members were all nominally healthy when sampled, although unrecorded immune exposures were likely present. The donor tested CMV seronegative and was one of the 352 seronegative cohort members. A peripheral blood sample was provided by each donor, and peripheral blood mononuclear cells were used for TCR beta sequencing. The Qiagen DNeasy Blood Extraction Kit was used to extract genomic DNA from the blood cell samples. The paper as a whole reports these results and caveats: Strong co-occurrence of HLA alleles, especially DR and DQ, made assigning TCR associations to individual alleles difficult. Because some donors lacked HLA typing at each locus, the association tests relied only on the typed subset. In a later analysis, HLA-associated TCR beta chains showed more clonal expansion and lower generation probabilities than non-associated chains that were equally common. Immune exposure information for the cohort was limited to CMV serostatus. In the study, about 150 TCR beta chains were listed as associated with cytomegalovirus. Roughly uniform sequencing depth across donors was assumed in presence/absence analyses, although this assumption may not hold. Linkage disequilibrium might explain the correlated functional status among segregating V segments, but an unknown experimental factor could not be excluded. Across donors, most TCR sequences were observed very rarely, whereas some public TCRs were present in many individuals. An association between a missense DCLRE1C variant and V-gene and J-gene trimming of TCR beta chains was found in a later genetic analysis and replicated in an independent cohort. According to a later analysis, most CMV-associated TCR beta chains appeared to be HLA-restricted, and the HLA associations seemed to be driven largely by CMV exposure. Three of the identified cytomegalovirus-associated TCR beta chains were confirmed in vitro to be specific for cytomegalovirus antigens. The earlier analysis of around 600 of the donors excluded 15 to 20 rarely observed V segments, including chromosome 9 orphons, because counts were too low. In an earlier analysis of several hundred of the donors, most TCR beta V segments were observed in productive rearrangements about 87% or about 30% of the time, broadly matching IMGT annotations. In this cohort, only TCR beta chains were sequenced, and detectable features were limited by the absence of alpha or paired-chain data. The authors suggested that the approach could potentially be extended to other disease states and immunological phenotypes. According to a later analysis, TCR association rates differed among HLA loci, with DRB1 alleles showing the most associated TCRs and HLA-C alleles showing the fewest. A later analysis reported that several top co-occurrence clusters appeared linked to parvovirus B19, influenza, CMV and Epstein-Barr virus. A later analysis associated 16,951 TCR beta sequences with specific HLA alleles at a false discovery rate of 0.05. A later genetic analysis reported fewer N-insertions in productive TCRs among donors in an Asian-associated ancestry cluster than the roughly 720-donor mean. A cluster of highly shared sequence variants was judged likely to represent a technical artifact of the sequencing pipeline. Cytomegalovirus status was reported to be diagnosed by the classifier with high specificity and sensitivity in both the original and validation cohorts. Some IMGT-functional V segments, including TRBV6-2 and TRBV6-3, could not be told apart with the 87-base-pair reads, so those segments were excluded. A further reported finding was that TCR beta sequences accurately predicted the HLA-A and HLA-B alleles for most subjects in the first cohort.

This clone was picked up a small number of times. Its antigen specificity is not known. No base quality information exists; no much larger clone differs at one position. The V gene is TRBV27 and the J gene is TRBJ1-1; a weak D assignment points to TRBD1 (5 bases agree). The clonotype was recovered from a man between 18 and 29 years old in good health and CMV-seronegative. The material sequenced was PBMCs. In nucleotide form, the sequence is TGTGCCAGCAGTTTTAACGCAGGGATGAACACTGAAGCTTTCTTT. It codes for CASSFNAGMNTEAFF.